These 10 T cell receptor beta chains share one sample of origin, sequenced in a study of T cells after posttransplantation cyclophosphamide. Method: immunoSEQ multiplex PCR; TCRdb's copy keeps in-frame clones and lacks some. Of 35,000 to 40,000 clones listed, around four fifths were seen once; the top ten hold roughly 8.1%. Cyclophosphamide on days +3 and +4 followed busulfan-fludarabine conditioning and a marrow graft. The specimen comprised CD4+ T cells sorted from blood, sampled around 2,000 days after a stem cell transplant with posttransplant cyclophosphamide. The receptors come from a female patient in her thirties or forties who received an allogeneic stem cell transplant from a related donor, was CMV-positive, and had no GVHD. Some T cells may have originated in the graft donor.

The chain links TRBV6-5 to TRBJ2-7, with D tentatively TRBD1 (6 bases). The CDR3 has 14 residues. The germline V gene encodes CDR1 MNHEY and CDR2 SVGAGI. V was clipped by 1 base and J by 5 bases, with 12 bases between them. The CDR3 reads CASSYLTGYDEQYF. CDR3 DNA: TGTGCCAGCAGTTACTTAACAGGGTACGACGAGCAGTACTTC.

The chain recombines TRBV2 with TRBJ2-1; D ambiguous. Germline CDR1 reads SNHLY; CDR2 reads FYNNEI. V gave up 6 bases and J gave up 6 bases, with 18 bases separating them. This CDR3 contains 15 residues. The CDR3: CASRLTRQVSNEQFF. The CDR3 nucleotides are TGTGCCAGCAGGCTGACGAGACAAGTTAGCAATGAGCAGTTCTTC.

The table lists this clone with a few counts. This sequence joins TRBV7-2 and TRBJ2-5; tentatively, D is TRBD1 (6 bases). The V end was cut by 4 bases, the J end by 5 bases, with 11 bases between. Germline-derived CDR1 and CDR2 are SGHTA and FQGNSA. This CDR3 region has 13 residues. CDR3 DNA sequence: TGTGCCAGCAGCTCCAGGGGACCTGAGACCCAGTACTTC. It translates to CASSSRGPETQYF.

V and J are TRBV5-4 and TRBJ1-2; 8 nucleotides align to TRBD1. Germline V CDR1 and CDR2: SGHNT, YYREEE (reference sequence). The V segment lost 1 base and the J segment 6 bases; nucleotides outside the gene matches: 2. There are 13 residues in the CDR3. CDR3 DNA sequence: TGTGCCAGCAGCTTGACAGGGGGGGATGGCTACACCTTC. Translated: CASSLTGGDGYTF.

This clone is medium-sized by share. The chain has TRBV10-1 and TRBJ2-5; 13 bases fit TRBD2. V dropped 7 bases and J dropped 4; count of bases not matched to a gene: 3. Germline lookup yields CDR1 WNHNN and CDR2 SYGVQD (reference sequence). There are 14 residues in the CDR3. The CDR3 loop reads CASTGTSGTETQYF. The CDR3 nucleotides read TGCGCCAGCACCGGGACTAGCGGGACAGAGACCCAGTACTTC.

V usage is TRBV5-6 and J usage is TRBJ2-2; 8 bases fit TRBD1. The CDR3 runs 14 residues. Germline V gives CDR1 SGHDT, CDR2 YYEEEE. V trimming: 0 bases; J trimming: 6 bases; junction bases outside the gene matches: 1. CDR3 sequence: CASSLGQGPGELFF. The CDR3 nucleotides are TGTGCCAGCAGCTTGGGACAGGGGCCCGGGGAGCTGTTTTTT.

The chain couples TRBV7-9 to TRBJ1-6; D might be TRBD1 (6 bases). V lost 5 bases, J lost 0 bases, and 17 bases lay in between. Germline loops: CDR1 SEHNR, CDR2 FQNEAQ (reference sequence). The length of the CDR3 is 18 residues. The CDR3 DNA reads as TGTGCCAGCAGCACTGGGACAAGTGGGAGCTCCTATAATTCACCCCTCCACTTT. This sequence encodes CASSTGTSGSSYNSPLHF. Combining the CDR3 with reference TRBV7-9 and TRBJ1-6 gives the whole variable domain DTGVSQNPRHKITKRGQNVTFRCDPISEHNRLYWYRQTLGQGPEFLTYFQNEAQLEKSRLLSDRFSAERPKGSFSTLEIQRTEQGDSAMYLCASSTGTSGSSYNSPLHFGNGTRLTVT.

V gene TRBV4-3 combines with J gene TRBJ2-3, with TRBD1 matching 10 bases. V lost 1 base, J lost 10 bases, and 8 bases stayed unmatched. The CDR3 has 15 amino acids. Germline loops: CDR1 LGHNA, CDR2 YSLEER. DNA for the CDR3: TGCGCCAGCAGCCAAGCTCCCGGGACAGGGGTTCCGCAGTATTTT. This codes for CASSQAPGTGVPQYF.

This chain uses TRBV7-9 with TRBJ1-3, with D perhaps TRBD1 (5 bases). The CDR3 is 16 amino acids. Per the germline V gene, CDR1 is SEHNR and CDR2 is FQNEAQ (reference sequence). The V end was cut by 2 bases, the J end by 6 bases, with 17 bases between. The CDR3 region is CASSLRVGRDVNTIYF. The DNA for the CDR3 is TGTGCCAGCAGCTTAAGGGTGGGCAGGGATGTAAACACCATATATTTT.

The V and J genes are TRBV11-2 and TRBJ2-1; the D is unclear. V lost 1 base to trimming and J lost 0 bases, with 10 bases between them. The CDR3 length is 16 residues. Germline V gives CDR1 SGHAT, CDR2 FQNNGV. The CDR3 DNA sequence: TGTGCCAGCAGCTTAGTGACTCGAAGCTCCTACAATGAGCAGTTCTTC. Its protein is CASSLVTRSSYNEQFF.